The entry below gives a single T cell receptor (beta chain) sequence along with its context. The antigen this receptor binds is unknown. No base quality values were provided; no much bigger clone lies one nucleotide off. TCR CDR3 regions were amplified from genomic DNA by multiplex PCR using the deep immunoSEQ assay. Genomic DNA extracted from each cell subset was distributed evenly over all wells of several immunoSEQ 96-well plates, and each plate served as one replicate. For sorted subsets, approximately 210 ng genomic DNA, equal to some 28,000 T cell genomes, was loaded into each replicate PCR. Purified libraries were measured with a Qubit 3.0 fluorometer, size-checked on a Bioanalyzer 2100, and measured again with the KAPA Library Quantification kit. Every immunoSEQ 96-well plate was sequenced on a dedicated single-read 150-cycle Illumina NextSeq 550 flow cell. The authors' pipeline ran thus. Because only junctional sequences without quality scores were contained in the immunoSEQ output, filtering matching that applied to full-length reads could not be performed. Sequences were annotated with PyIR, a Python wrapper for IgBLAST v1.9, using IMGT germline references to assign V/J genes and CDR3. Reads with weak V/J assignments (E-value above 1e-6), missing CDR3, stop codons, out-of-frame junctions, or ambiguous translated residues were removed. A V3J clonotype was defined by an identical inferred V gene, J gene, and CDR3 amino acid sequence. The percentage overlap between two repertoires was calculated by dividing the number of shared unique clonotypes by the size of the smaller repertoire. Repertoire richness was assessed with RTK rarefaction, the Chao1 estimator, and Recon v2.1 estimates of unobserved clonotypes. Generation probabilities were computed with OLGA for all TCRbeta clonotypes obtained by the gDNA method from a handful of donors. TCRdb retrieved this table from immuneACCESS and kept in-frame rearrangements only. Not all clones are present; in checked studies, unresolved V genes account for under half, and no reason is known for the remainder. The V and J calls and clone size were taken over from that table, and D and trimming were inferred from the DNA. The sample yields about 110,000 clones; about 72% were counted once. The top ten clonotypes cover approximately 23% of the sample.

CDR1 SEHNR and CDR2 FQNEAQ were looked up in the germline V gene (reference sequence). Its CDR3 holds 11 amino acids, cysteine through phenylalanine. The kept DNA is CDR3 alone, 33 bases in frame from the first base. Trimming costs V 11 bases and J 2 bases, and their ends lie 9 bases apart. The donors were healthy, HIV-negative adults who had no recently reported acute infections or vaccinations. Only Caucasian adults living in Nashville, Tennessee, USA were represented among the donors. CD8 memory samples combined magnetically selected CD45RO+ cells with CCR7-negative CD45RA+ effector memory (TemRA) cells. Blood was collected by leukapheresis, and PBMCs were isolated by Ficoll-Histopaque density gradient centrifugation and then cryopreserved in liquid nitrogen vapor phase. Purity and quantity of every magnetically sorted T cell population were checked by analytical flow cytometry. From each sorted fraction, genomic DNA was isolated and quantified by UV absorbance on a Nanodrop 2000c.

This entry is derived from a study of shared clonotypes between healthy human individuals (dated by TCRdb to 2018 to 2021). For the wider study: The cohort included three men and a couple of women between 18 and 49 years of age. For each donor, three plates each were used for CD4 naive and CD4 memory, two plates were used for CD8 naive, and one plate was used for CD8 memory. Blood TCR repertoires of roughly 5 healthy adults were deeply sequenced to estimate repertoire size and the extent of clonotype sharing between individuals. To increase sequencing depth and limit assay-specific biases, TCR repertoire library preparation and sequencing were carried out by different laboratories using diverse techniques. Leukapheresis yielded between about 0.94 and 9 billion PBMCs per donor.

Broader findings and caveats from the paper: Sampling was restricted to blood, and TCR repertoires in tissue are likely to differ from TCR repertoires in blood. The small number of donors limited the genetic and exposure-history diversity represented. Clonotypes shared by all four sorted-subset donors showed higher generation probabilities than non-shared clonotypes. Incomplete sequencing was indicated by rarefaction of sorted-subset datasets, despite the large sequencing depth. Estimated clonotype richness was generally larger for naive than for memory subsets. Based on pairwise subsampling, the degree of clonotype sharing among donors was expected to be affected by sequencing depth. Roughly 5% of naive CD4, 3.5% of naive CD8, 2.3% of memory CD4, and 0.35% to 0.5% of memory CD8 clonotypes were shared across several donors.

The clonotype comes from a woman aged 25-40 years in good health. The chain uses TRBV7-9 and TRBJ1-2; perhaps TRBD1 is the D gene, with 5 bases matching. Sequences were obtained from memory CD8+ T cells sorted from blood. Read against the paper, the sample's cell subset or site label means: CD45RO+ cells pooled with CCR7-negative TemRA cells. The sequenced DNA is TGTGCCGGTGACAGCAACTATGGCTACACCTTC. Its coded protein is CAGDSNYGYTF.